This record covers a single T cell receptor (beta chain). No antigen is known for it. CDR3 length: 14 residues. Germline lookup yields CDR1 LGHNA and CDR2 YNFKEQ. Deletions cut 0 bases from V and 4 bases from J, with 9 bases between. The sample is drawn from a study of shared clonotypes between healthy human individuals. Overall study results and limits: Among donors, sharing of clonotypes was expected to be affected by sequencing depth. In general, naive subsets displayed greater estimated richness than memory subsets did.

This table comes from immunoSEQ multiplex PCR, and its TCRdb copy is limited to in-frame clones, with some not included. The sample records 90,000 to 120,000 clones, about 72% being singletons. The sequence derives from a young woman in good health. This rearrangement joins TRBV4-2 to TRBJ1-1, with D perhaps matching TRBD1 (5 bases). Sequencing used memory CD8+ T cells sorted from blood. Subset specified: CD45RO+ cells pooled with CCR7-negative TemRA cells. For the CDR3, the DNA is TGTGCCAGCAGCCAAGATACAGGTGGCACTGAAGCTTTCTTT. It codes for CASSQDTGGTEAFF.